The sequence of this TCR beta chain was determined in a study of graft-versus-host responses after intestinal transplantation. Study results and limitations: Recipient marrow held GvH clones, some first seen in ileum or blood.

For this clone: As yet, its antigen is unknown.

Assay used: immunoSEQ multiplex PCR; TCRdb lists only in-frame clones, some missing. The sample has about 110,000 clones; approximately 88% are singletons. The specimen comprised unstimulated CD4+ T cells sorted from spleen or lymph node cells, sampled before transplant. This receptor was taken from a human donor who was the organ donor for an intestinal transplant.

This CDR3 reads CASSPPGVLAGRTGELFF. Here the CDR3 DNA reads TGTGCCAGCTCACCACCGGGCGTACTAGCGGGAAGGACCGGGGAGCTGTTTTTT. The chain uses TRBV18 and TRBJ2-2; 10 nucleotides agree with TRBD2. This CDR3 has 18 residues. V shed 0 bases, J shed 5 bases, and the junction held 9 bases outside the gene matches. The germline gives CDR1 KGHSH, CDR2 LQKENI.